This entry lists 28 T cell receptor beta chains sequenced from one sample in a study of shared clonotypes between healthy human individuals. Terminally differentiated effector memory CD45RA+ cells were left out of the naive CD8 fraction, which was CD45RO-negative and positively selected for CCR7. Only in-frame clones appear in the TCRdb table, and some are missing; sequencing was by immunoSEQ multiplex PCR. The sample holds 700,000 to 950,000 clones, about 96% seen once. The material sequenced was naive CD8+ T cells sorted from blood. The receptors were gathered from a young man in good health.

The rearrangement joins TRBV11-2 to TRBJ2-1; D is unresolved. Trimming removed 4 bases from V and 10 bases from J, with 8 bases in between. The CDR3 runs to 11 residues. The germline CDR1 and CDR2 sequences are SGHAT and FQNNGV. CDR3 sequence reads: CASSSTVEQFF. For the CDR3, the DNA is TGTGCCAGCAGCTCCACAGTCGAGCAGTTCTTC.

The rearrangement joins TRBV28 to TRBJ2-5, with 8 bases fitting TRBD2. Germline CDR1 is MDHEN and CDR2 is SYDVKM. Unmatched junction bases numbered 6, after V lost 2 bases and J lost 4 bases. CDR3 length: 15 amino acids. CDR3 protein: CASSLRGGLRETQYF. DNA for the CDR3: TGTGCCAGCAGTTTACGGGGGGGGCTGAGAGAGACCCAGTACTTC. The entire variable domain, with the rest obtained from reference TRBV28 and TRBJ2-5, is as follows: DVKVTQSSRYLVKRTGEKVFLECVQDMDHENMFWYRQDPGLGLRLIYFSYDVKMKEKGDIPEGYSVSREKKERFSLILESASTNQTSMYLCASSLRGGLRETQYFGPGTRLLVL.

V gene TRBV10-1 combines with J gene TRBJ2-7; unclear D gene. This CDR3 spans 12 amino acids. Germline-derived CDR1 and CDR2 are WNHNN and SYGVQD (reference sequence). V was trimmed by 3 bases and J by 3 bases, leaving 6 bases between them. CDR3 residues: CASSDSLYEQYF. CDR3 bases: TGCGCCAGCAGTGACAGCCTCTACGAGCAGTACTTC.

The chain has TRBV28 and TRBJ2-7, with D possibly being TRBD1 or TRBD2 (5 bases each). Germline V gene sequence: CDR1 MDHEN, CDR2 SYDVKM. The V and J ends lost 3 bases and 7 bases respectively, with 13 bases between them. The CDR3 runs to 13 residues. CDR3 sequence reads: CASSFGTGGEQYF. The CDR3 nucleotides are TGTGCCAGCAGTTTTGGGACCGGTGGTGAGCAGTACTTC. The whole variable domain, remainder taken from reference TRBV28 and TRBJ2-7, is DVKVTQSSRYLVKRTGEKVFLECVQDMDHENMFWYRQDPGLGLRLIYFSYDVKMKEKGDIPEGYSVSREKKERFSLILESASTNQTSMYLCASSFGTGGEQYFGPGTRLTVT.

The chain is built from TRBV11-2 and TRBJ2-5, with D possibly matching TRBD2 (6 bases). Germline assignment: CDR1 SGHAT and CDR2 FQNNGV. The CDR3 covers 15 residues. V was cut by 7 bases and J by 5 bases, with 20 bases left in between. The CDR3 spells CASTQYGSSRETQYF. For the CDR3, the DNA is TGTGCCAGCACGCAATACGGGAGTTCCCGGGAGACCCAGTACTTC.

This clone occurred once. The chain joins TRBV15 to TRBJ2-1; D unresolved. Trimming left V 4 bases short and J 0 bases short, with 10 bases between. CDR3 length: 15 residues. Germline CDR1 reads LNHNV; CDR2 reads YYDKDF (reference sequence). This CDR3 reads CATSTPASSYNEQFF. For the CDR3, the DNA is TGTGCCACCAGCACACCAGCGAGCTCCTACAATGAGCAGTTCTTC.

The rearrangement uses TRBV7-9 and TRBJ2-4; a possible D gene is TRBD1 (6 bases). V lost 5 bases and J 0 bases, leaving 14 bases between the germline ends. Germline V gives CDR1 SEHNR, CDR2 FQNEAQ (reference sequence). The CDR3 spans 16 residues. The CDR3 nucleotides are TGTGCCAGCAGCCAACCAGGGGACGTAGCCAAAAACATTCAGTACTTC. It encodes CASSQPGDVAKNIQYF.

The V gene is TRBV9, the J gene TRBJ2-1; a possible D gene is TRBD2 (6 bases). With 3 bases removed from V and 9 bases from J, the gap between germline ends came to 10 bases. This CDR3 region has 12 residues. Germline V gives CDR1 SGDLS, CDR2 YYNGEE. This CDR3 reads CASSAGGVEQFF. CDR3 nucleotides: TGTGCCAGCAGCGCCGGGGGAGTTGAGCAGTTCTTC. The variable domain in full, with the rest retrieved from reference TRBV9 and TRBJ2-1, is DSGVTQTPKHLITATGQRVTLRCSPRSGDLSVYWYQQSLDQGLQFLIQYYNGEERAKGNILERFSAQQFPDLHSELNLSSLELGDSALYFCASSAGGVEQFFGPGTRLTVL.

The chain is built from TRBV28 and TRBJ2-7; 8 nucleotides agree with TRBD2. Germline V gives CDR1 MDHEN, CDR2 SYDVKM. The junction had 7 bases not matched to a gene; V was cut back by 3 bases and J by 3 bases. The CDR3 contains 15 residues. The CDR3 DNA reads TGTGCCAGCAGTTTGACATCCAGCGGGAGCTACGAGCAGTACTTC. Amino acid sequence: CASSLTSSGSYEQYF.

CDR3: CASRPGEGVNGYTF. The CDR3 DNA follows: TGTGCCAGCAGGCCTGGGGAGGGGGTAAATGGCTACACCTTC. The chain has TRBV7-9 and TRBJ1-2, with D maybe TRBD1 (6 bases). Germline CDR1 and CDR2: SEHNR and FQNEAQ (reference sequence). The CDR3 sequence is 14 residues long. Trimming removed 6 bases from V and 6 bases from J, with 17 bases in between.

The chain links TRBV28 to TRBJ2-7; 12 positions match TRBD2. Germline V gene sequence: CDR1 MDHEN, CDR2 SYDVKM. V lost 2 bases to trimming and J lost 0 bases; unmatched junction nucleotides: 2. This CDR3 is 16 amino acids long. The CDR3 protein is CASSLMTSGSSYEQYF. Written as DNA, the CDR3 is TGTGCCAGCAGTTTAATGACTAGCGGGAGCTCCTACGAGCAGTACTTC.

The CDR3 loop reads CASSQDPLDRTDTQYF. For the CDR3, the DNA is TGCGCCAGCAGCCAAGATCCGCTAGACCGCACAGATACGCAGTATTTT. The chain carries TRBV4-3 and TRBJ2-3, with unresolved D. CDR1 and CDR2 (germline): LGHNA, YSLEER. V lost 0 bases to trimming and J lost 1 base, with 11 bases between them. This CDR3 contains 16 residues.

V is TRBV7-6 and J is TRBJ2-1, with unresolved D. V lost 5 bases to trimming and J lost 2 bases, with 4 bases between them. The V gene's germline CDR1 is SGHVS and CDR2 FNYEAQ. CDR3 length: 12 residues. This CDR3 reads CASSATYNEQFF. In DNA, the CDR3 is TGTGCCAGCAGCGCGACCTACAATGAGCAGTTCTTC. The entire variable domain, with the rest obtained from reference TRBV7-6 and TRBJ2-1, is as follows: GAGVSQSPRYKVTKRGQDVALRCDPISGHVSLYWYRQALGQGPEFLTYFNYEAQQDKSGLPNDRFSAERPEGSISTLTIQRTEQRDSAMYRCASSATYNEQFFGPGTRLTVL.

The chain recombines TRBV5-1 with TRBJ1-1, with TRBD1 matching 7 bases. The CDR3 contains 14 residues. CDR1 and CDR2 from the germline V gene are SGHRS and YFSETQ. J was trimmed by 5 bases and V by 0 bases; bases with no gene match: 4. This chain's CDR3 is CASSLGDSGTEAFF. The CDR3 DNA follows: TGCGCCAGCAGCTTGGGGGACAGTGGGACTGAAGCTTTCTTT.

This rearrangement joins TRBV28 to TRBJ2-3; 10 nucleotides align to TRBD1. The germline CDR1 and CDR2 sequences are MDHEN and SYDVKM. J was trimmed by 10 bases and V by 5 bases; bases with no gene match: 12. The CDR3 has 15 amino acids. The CDR3 DNA follows: TGTGCCAGCAGTCTCGCAGGGACAGGGGATGATGCGCAGTATTTT. It encodes CASSLAGTGDDAQYF. The full variable domain, rest sourced from reference TRBV28 and TRBJ2-3, is DVKVTQSSRYLVKRTGEKVFLECVQDMDHENMFWYRQDPGLGLRLIYFSYDVKMKEKGDIPEGYSVSREKKERFSLILESASTNQTSMYLCASSLAGTGDDAQYFGPGTRLTVL.

This clone has only one observation. The gene calls are TRBV10-2 and TRBJ2-1; 7 bases match TRBD2. V gave up 6 bases and J gave up 11 bases; unmatched junction bases: 4. The CDR3 runs to 11 residues. The germline V gene has CDR1 WSHSY and CDR2 SAAADI. CDR3 sequence (DNA): TGCGCCAGCAGGGGGGGGTCTCAGCAGTTCTTC. This gives the protein CASRGGSQQFF.

The chain employs TRBV7-9 and TRBJ2-7, with D unresolved. This CDR3 contains 14 residues. V dropped 0 bases and J dropped 3 bases, with 9 bases sitting between them. The germline CDR1 and CDR2 sequences are SEHNR and FQNEAQ (reference sequence). CDR3 residues: CASSLALLRYEQYF. For the CDR3, the DNA is TGTGCCAGCAGCTTAGCGCTTCTTCGCTACGAGCAGTACTTC.

The chain joins TRBV5-6 to TRBJ1-3; D gene uncertain. Looked up from germline, CDR1 is SGHDT and CDR2 is YYEEEE. V lost 4 bases and J 0 bases, leaving 5 bases between the germline ends. The CDR3 consists of 13 residues. CDR3: CASSPGSGNTIYF. CDR3 DNA sequence: TGTGCCAGCAGCCCCGGCTCTGGAAACACCATATATTTT.

This clone was recorded once. The chain combines TRBV7-9 with TRBJ2-2, with 10 bases identical to TRBD1. This CDR3 contains 14 residues. CDR1 and CDR2 (germline): SEHNR, FQNEAQ (reference sequence). V was clipped by 8 bases and J by 6 bases; unmatched bases: 6. The CDR3 spells CASRPTGGSGELFF. The CDR3 DNA reads as TGTGCCAGCCGCCCGACAGGGGGCTCCGGGGAGCTGTTTTTT.

The chain carries TRBV5-1 and TRBJ2-3; D remains ambiguous. V lost 1 base to trimming and J lost 5 bases, with 11 bases between them. This CDR3 is built from 14 residues. Germline CDR1 SGHRS, CDR2 YFSETQ. The CDR3 sequence is CASSLWAPKDTQYF. Here the CDR3 DNA reads TGCGCCAGCAGCTTGTGGGCTCCCAAAGATACGCAGTATTTT.

This chain connects TRBV7-6 to TRBJ1-4; maybe TRBD1 (5 bases). CDR3 length: 14 residues. CDR1 is SGHVS, CDR2 FNYEAQ, per germline. V lost 1 base, J lost 4 bases, and 7 bases lay in between. DNA for the CDR3: TGTGCCAGCAGCTTAGGGGGGGTTAATGAAAAACTGTTTTTT. Translating it yields CASSLGGVNEKLFF.

Written as DNA, the CDR3 is TGTGCCAGCAGCTTACGGGGGATTGAGCAGTTCTTC. Protein product: CASSLRGIEQFF. The chain has TRBV7-6 and TRBJ2-1, with D perhaps matching TRBD2 (6 bases). Germline CDR1 is SGHVS and CDR2 is FNYEAQ. CDR3 size: 12 residues. V shed 2 bases and J shed 9 bases, with 8 bases lying between them.

Concerning this clone itself: The sample holds other DNA sequences that translate to the same CDR3. The gene calls are TRBV6-5 and TRBJ2-7; no definite D call. The V and J ends lost 0 bases and 0 bases respectively, with 9 bases between them. In germline, CDR1 is MNHEY, CDR2 SVGAGI. This CDR3 has 15 amino acids. The CDR3 is CASSYSAESSYEQYF. CDR3 sequence (DNA): TGTGCCAGCAGTTACTCGGCAGAAAGCTCCTACGAGCAGTACTTC.

The rearrangement joins TRBV6-6 to TRBJ2-7; 11 bases match TRBD1. The junction had 7 bases not matched to a gene; V was cut back by 4 bases and J by 5 bases. Germline V lookup: CDR1 MNHNY, CDR2 SVGAGI (reference sequence). The CDR3 sequence is 15 residues long. The CDR3 bases are TGTGCCAGCAGTTTCCTGGACAGGGGGCGACACGAGCAGTACTTC. Its translation is CASSFLDRGRHEQYF.

The chain combines TRBV15 with TRBJ2-7; possibly TRBD2 for D (6 bases). Trimming took 5 bases from V and 3 from J, leaving 8 bases between them. The CDR3 contains 12 residues. Germline lookup yields CDR1 LNHNV and CDR2 YYDKDF (reference sequence). The DNA of the CDR3 is TGTGCCACCAGCCCGGGACTCTACGAGCAGTACTTC. Protein product: CATSPGLYEQYF.

The rearrangement links TRBV9 to TRBJ2-1; TRBD1 matches at 7 bases. Germline loops: CDR1 SGDLS, CDR2 YYNGEE. The length of the CDR3 is 15 residues. Trimming cost V 4 bases and J 4 bases; bases outside gene matches: 8. The CDR3 loop reads CASSPRDSPYNEQFF. The CDR3 coding sequence is TGTGCCAGCAGCCCCCGGGACAGCCCATACAATGAGCAGTTCTTC. Combining the CDR3 with reference TRBV9 and TRBJ2-1 gives the whole variable domain DSGVTQTPKHLITATGQRVTLRCSPRSGDLSVYWYQQSLDQGLQFLIQYYNGEERAKGNILERFSAQQFPDLHSELNLSSLELGDSALYFCASSPRDSPYNEQFFGPGTRLTVL.

This sequence joins TRBV7-9 and TRBJ2-1; 8 positions match TRBD2. The J segment lost 2 bases and the V segment lost 7 bases, leaving 16 bases of the junction unmatched. The germline V gene encodes CDR1 SEHNR and CDR2 FQNEAQ (reference sequence). The CDR3 contains 18 residues. CDR3 residues: CASTGWTKAGGAYNEQFF. The CDR3, as DNA: TGTGCCAGCACTGGGTGGACAAAGGCGGGAGGCGCCTACAATGAGCAGTTCTTC.

The table lists this clone with a count of one. The chain couples TRBV27 to TRBJ1-2; no clear D. With 6 bases removed from V and 5 bases from J, the gap between germline ends came to 19 bases. The CDR3 sequence is 15 residues long. CDR1 is MNHEY and CDR2 is SMNVEV in the germline V gene (reference sequence). The CDR3: CASSSTLSRGYGYTF. The CDR3 DNA is TGTGCCAGCAGCTCCACATTAAGTCGGGGTTATGGCTACACCTTC.